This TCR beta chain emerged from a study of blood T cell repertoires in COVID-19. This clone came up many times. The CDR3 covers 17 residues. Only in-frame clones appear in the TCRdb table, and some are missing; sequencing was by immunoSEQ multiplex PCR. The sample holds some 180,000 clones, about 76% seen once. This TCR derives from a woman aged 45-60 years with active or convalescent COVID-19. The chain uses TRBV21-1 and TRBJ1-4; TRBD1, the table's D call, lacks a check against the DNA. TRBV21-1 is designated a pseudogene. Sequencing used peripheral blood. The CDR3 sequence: CASTFREGIATNEKLFF. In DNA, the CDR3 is TGTGCCAGCACCTTCAGGGAAGGTATTGCAACTAATGAAAAACTGTTTTTT.